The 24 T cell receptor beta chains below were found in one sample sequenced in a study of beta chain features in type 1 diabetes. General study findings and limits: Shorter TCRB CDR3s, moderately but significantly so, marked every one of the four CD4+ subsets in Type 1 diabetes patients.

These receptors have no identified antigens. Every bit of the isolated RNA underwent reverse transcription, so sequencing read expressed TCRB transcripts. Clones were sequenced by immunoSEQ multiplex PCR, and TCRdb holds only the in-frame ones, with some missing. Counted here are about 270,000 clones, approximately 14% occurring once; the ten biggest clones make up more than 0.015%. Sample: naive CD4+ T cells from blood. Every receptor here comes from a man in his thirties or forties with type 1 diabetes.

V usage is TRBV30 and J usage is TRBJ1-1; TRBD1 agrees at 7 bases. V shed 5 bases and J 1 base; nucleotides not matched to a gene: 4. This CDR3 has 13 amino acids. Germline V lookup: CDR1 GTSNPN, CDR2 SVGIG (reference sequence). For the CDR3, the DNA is TGTGCCTGGGTCGGGACAGCGAACACTGAAGCTTTCTTT. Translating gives CAWVGTANTEAFF.

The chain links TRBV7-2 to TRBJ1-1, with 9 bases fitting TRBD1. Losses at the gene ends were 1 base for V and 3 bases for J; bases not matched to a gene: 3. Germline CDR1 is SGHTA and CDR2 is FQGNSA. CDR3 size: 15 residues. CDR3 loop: CASSLDRGLHTEAFF. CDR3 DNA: TGTGCCAGCAGCTTAGACAGGGGGCTTCACACTGAAGCTTTCTTT.

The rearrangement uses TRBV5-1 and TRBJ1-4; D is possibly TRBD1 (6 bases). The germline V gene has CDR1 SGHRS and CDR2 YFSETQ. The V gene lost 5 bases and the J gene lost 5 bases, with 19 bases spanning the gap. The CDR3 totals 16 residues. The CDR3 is CASSSLPTGGNEKLFF. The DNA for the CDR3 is TGCGCCAGCAGTTCCCTACCGACAGGTGGCAATGAAAAACTGTTTTTT.

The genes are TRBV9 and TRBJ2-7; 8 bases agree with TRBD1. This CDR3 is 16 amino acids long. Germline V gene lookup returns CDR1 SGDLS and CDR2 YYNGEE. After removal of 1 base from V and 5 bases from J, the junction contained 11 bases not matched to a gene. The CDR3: CASSVSHRGLVDEQYF. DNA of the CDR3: TGTGCCAGCAGCGTATCTCACAGGGGGTTGGTGGACGAGCAGTACTTC.

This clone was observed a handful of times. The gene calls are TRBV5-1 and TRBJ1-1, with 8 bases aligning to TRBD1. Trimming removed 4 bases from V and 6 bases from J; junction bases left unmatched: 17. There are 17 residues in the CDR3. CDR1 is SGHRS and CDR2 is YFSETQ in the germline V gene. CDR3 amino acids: CASSPGQGWASVAEAFF. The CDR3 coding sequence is TGCGCCAGCAGCCCTGGACAGGGTTGGGCATCCGTCGCTGAAGCTTTCTTT.

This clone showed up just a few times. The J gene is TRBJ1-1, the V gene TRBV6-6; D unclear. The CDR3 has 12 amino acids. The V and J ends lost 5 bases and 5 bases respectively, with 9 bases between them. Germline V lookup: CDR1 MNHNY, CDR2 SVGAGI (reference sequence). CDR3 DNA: TGTGCCAGCAGTAGACTATGGACTGAAGCTTTCTTT. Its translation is CASSRLWTEAFF.

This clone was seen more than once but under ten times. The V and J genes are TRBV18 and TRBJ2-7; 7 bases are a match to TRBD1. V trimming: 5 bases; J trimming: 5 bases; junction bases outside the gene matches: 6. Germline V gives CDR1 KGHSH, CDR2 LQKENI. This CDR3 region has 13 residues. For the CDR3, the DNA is TGTGCCAGCTCAGACGGACAGGCGAACGAGCAGTACTTC. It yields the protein CASSDGQANEQYF.

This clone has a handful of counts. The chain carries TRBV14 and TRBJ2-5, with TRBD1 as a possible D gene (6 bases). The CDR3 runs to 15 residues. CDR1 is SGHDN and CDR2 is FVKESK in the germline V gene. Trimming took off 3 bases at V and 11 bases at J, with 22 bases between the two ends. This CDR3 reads CASSQPGTFSGKQYF. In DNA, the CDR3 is TGTGCCAGCAGCCAGCCCGGGACATTCTCTGGAAAGCAGTACTTC.

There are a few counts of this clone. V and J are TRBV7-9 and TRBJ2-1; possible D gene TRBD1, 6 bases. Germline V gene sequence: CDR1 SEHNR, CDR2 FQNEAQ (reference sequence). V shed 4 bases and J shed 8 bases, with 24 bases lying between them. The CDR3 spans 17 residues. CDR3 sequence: CASSWRRHSKGVDEQFF. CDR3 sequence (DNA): TGTGCCAGCAGCTGGAGACGGCATTCCAAGGGGGTTGATGAGCAGTTCTTC.

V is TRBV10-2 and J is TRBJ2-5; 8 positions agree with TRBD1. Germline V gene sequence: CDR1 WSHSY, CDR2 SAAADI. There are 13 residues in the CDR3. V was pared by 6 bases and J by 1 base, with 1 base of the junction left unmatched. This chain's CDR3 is CASRGQVQETQYF. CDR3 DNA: TGCGCCAGCAGGGGACAGGTCCAAGAGACCCAGTACTTC.

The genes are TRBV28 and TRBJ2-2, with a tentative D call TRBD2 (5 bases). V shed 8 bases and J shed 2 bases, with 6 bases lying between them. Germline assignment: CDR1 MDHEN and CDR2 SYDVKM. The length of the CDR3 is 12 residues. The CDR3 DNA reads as TGTGCCAGCCGGGATAACACCGGGGAGCTGTTTTTT. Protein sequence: CASRDNTGELFF.

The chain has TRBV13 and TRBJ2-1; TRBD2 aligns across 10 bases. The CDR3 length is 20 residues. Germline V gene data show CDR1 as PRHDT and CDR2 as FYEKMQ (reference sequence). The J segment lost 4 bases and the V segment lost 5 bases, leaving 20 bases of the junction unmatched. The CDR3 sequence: CASSLRRVAGGGGAYNEQFF. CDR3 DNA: TGTGCCAGCAGCCTCCGACGAGTAGCGGGAGGAGGAGGGGCTTACAATGAGCAGTTCTTC.

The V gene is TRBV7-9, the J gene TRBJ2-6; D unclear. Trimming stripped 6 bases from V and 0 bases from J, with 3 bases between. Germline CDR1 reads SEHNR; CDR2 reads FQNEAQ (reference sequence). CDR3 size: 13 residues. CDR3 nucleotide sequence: TGTGCCAGCAGAGCCTCTGGGGCCAACGTCCTGACTTTC. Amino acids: CASRASGANVLTF.

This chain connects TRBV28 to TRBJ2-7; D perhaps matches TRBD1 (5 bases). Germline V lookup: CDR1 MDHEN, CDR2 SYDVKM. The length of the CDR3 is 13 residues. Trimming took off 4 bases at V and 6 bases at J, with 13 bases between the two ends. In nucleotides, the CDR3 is TGTGCCAGCAGTTCCATACAGGCGGTCGAGCAGTACTTC. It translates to CASSSIQAVEQYF.

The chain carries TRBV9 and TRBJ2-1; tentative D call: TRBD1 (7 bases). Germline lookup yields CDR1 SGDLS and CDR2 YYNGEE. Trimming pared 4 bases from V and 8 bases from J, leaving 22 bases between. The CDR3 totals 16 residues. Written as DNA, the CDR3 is TGTGCCAGCAGCCCCGGAGGGGGCTCCCCCTGGGATGAGCAGTTCTTC. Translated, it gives CASSPGGGSPWDEQFF.

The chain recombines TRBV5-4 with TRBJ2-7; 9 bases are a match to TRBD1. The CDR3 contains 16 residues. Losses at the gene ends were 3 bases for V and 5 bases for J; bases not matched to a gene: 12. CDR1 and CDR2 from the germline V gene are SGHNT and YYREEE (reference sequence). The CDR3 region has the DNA TGTGCCAGCAGCTCCCGACAGGGGGTTCGTCCTAACGAGCAGTACTTC. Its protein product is CASSSRQGVRPNEQYF.

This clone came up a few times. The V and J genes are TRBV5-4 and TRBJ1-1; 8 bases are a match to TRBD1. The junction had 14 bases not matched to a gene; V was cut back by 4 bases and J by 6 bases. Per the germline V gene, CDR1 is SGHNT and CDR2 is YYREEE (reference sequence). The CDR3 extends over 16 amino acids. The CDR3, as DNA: TGTGCCAGCAGCCGCAGGGGGCCCGACGGAGCTTCTGAAGCTTTCTTT. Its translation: CASSRRGPDGASEAFF.

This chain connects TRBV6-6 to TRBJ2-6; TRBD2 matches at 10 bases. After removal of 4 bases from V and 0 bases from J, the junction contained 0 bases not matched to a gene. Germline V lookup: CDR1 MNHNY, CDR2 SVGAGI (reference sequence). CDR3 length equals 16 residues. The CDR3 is CASSSSGSSGANVLTF. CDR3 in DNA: TGTGCCAGCAGTTCTAGCGGGAGCTCTGGGGCCAACGTCCTGACTTTC.

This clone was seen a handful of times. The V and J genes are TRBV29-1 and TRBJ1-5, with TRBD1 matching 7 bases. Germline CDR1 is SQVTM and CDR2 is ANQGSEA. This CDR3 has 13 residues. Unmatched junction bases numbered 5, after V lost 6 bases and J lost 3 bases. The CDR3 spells CSVVTGDNQPQHF. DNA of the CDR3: TGCAGCGTAGTAACAGGGGACAATCAGCCCCAGCATTTT.

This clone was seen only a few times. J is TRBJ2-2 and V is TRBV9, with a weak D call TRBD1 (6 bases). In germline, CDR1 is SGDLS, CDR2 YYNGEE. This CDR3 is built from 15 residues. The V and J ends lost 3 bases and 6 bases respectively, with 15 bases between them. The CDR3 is CASSANTGLAGELFF. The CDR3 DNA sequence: TGTGCCAGCAGCGCCAATACAGGGTTGGCCGGGGAGCTGTTTTTT.

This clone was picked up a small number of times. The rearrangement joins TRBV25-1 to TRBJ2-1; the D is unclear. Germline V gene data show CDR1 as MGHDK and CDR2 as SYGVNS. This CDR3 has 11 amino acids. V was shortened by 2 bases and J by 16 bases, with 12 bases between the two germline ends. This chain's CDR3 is CASSEAGRNFF. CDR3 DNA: TGTGCCAGCAGTGAAGCCGGCAGGAACTTCTTC.

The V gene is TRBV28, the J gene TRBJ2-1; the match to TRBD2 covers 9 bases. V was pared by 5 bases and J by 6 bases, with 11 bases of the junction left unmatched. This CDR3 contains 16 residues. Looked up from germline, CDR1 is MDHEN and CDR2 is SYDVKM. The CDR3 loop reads CASSPPGAGGFNEQFF. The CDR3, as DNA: TGTGCCAGCAGTCCCCCAGGAGCGGGAGGATTCAATGAGCAGTTCTTC.

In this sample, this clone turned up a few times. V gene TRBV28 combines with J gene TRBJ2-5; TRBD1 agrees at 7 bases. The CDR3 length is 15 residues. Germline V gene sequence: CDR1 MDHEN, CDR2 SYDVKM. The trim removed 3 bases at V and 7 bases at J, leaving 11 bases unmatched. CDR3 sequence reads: CASSFLDRDGGTQYF. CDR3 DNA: TGTGCCAGCAGTTTTCTAGACAGGGATGGAGGGACCCAGTACTTC.

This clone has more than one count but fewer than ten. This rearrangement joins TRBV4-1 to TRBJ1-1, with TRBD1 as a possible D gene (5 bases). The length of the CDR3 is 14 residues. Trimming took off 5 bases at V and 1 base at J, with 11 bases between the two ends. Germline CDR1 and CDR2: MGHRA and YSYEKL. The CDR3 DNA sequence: TGCGCCAGCAGCTTCCCGGACACGAACACTGAAGCTTTCTTT. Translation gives CASSFPDTNTEAFF.